This TCR beta chain was captured by sequencing in a study of T cell repertoires in cytomegalovirus infection (dated by TCRdb to the late 2010s). In terms of the full investigation: Recently identified HLA-C-restricted CMV epitopes, whose presentation resists viral immunomodulation, were targeted by peptide stimulations together with well-studied HLA-B-restricted epitopes. The HLA type of each donor mattered for the analysis, because public TCR beta signatures pointed to carriage of CMV infection along with the matching HLA type. Broad study findings and their caveats: Carriers of CMV infection plus the relevant HLA type were discriminated by the cumulative frequency of public TCR beta family members in the study cohort and in an independent roughly 340-donor cohort. The ex vivo response was dominated by HLA-C-restricted CMV-specific TCR beta clonotypes, which also provided the single most frequent clonotype in two of eight donors.

The intended sense of this specimen's treatment or condition label: in vitro stimulation with specific CMV peptide epitopes to enrich CMV-specific T cells. The sample was run on an Illumina HiSeq 1500. The public reads were reprocessed in TCRdb via fastp at Q25 and MiXCR, keeping in-frame beta chains. Each CDR3 protein appears once, grouped with its most common genes and DNA. Present in this sample are some 270,000 distinct CDR3 sequences, under 25% of which were seen just once. Approximately 19% of the sample goes to the ten largest clones. With respect to this clonotype: The target of this receptor is not known. No base-level quality is on record; no much larger clone is a single base apart.

Ends trimmed: V by 6 bases, J by 3 bases; bases unmatched to a gene: 7. Inclusive of the bounding cysteine and phenylalanine, the CDR3 is 14 residues long. Only the CDR3 region is kept as DNA, spanning 42 bases read in frame from base 1. CDR1 MDHEN and CDR2 SYDVKM were looked up in the germline V gene. This receptor was obtained from a human donor in good health (CMV status not recorded). Some clones in this sample may be carry-over from other donors' samples. Specimen: cultured PBMCs, collected from culture after CMV antigen stimulation. The rearrangement joined TRBV28 to TRBJ1-2, with 7 bases matching TRBD1. The DNA is as follows: TGTGCCAGCAGACGCGAGACAGGGCACTATGGCTACACCTTC. It is translated as CASRRETGHYGYTF.